This TCR beta chain derives from a study of blood T cell repertoires in COVID-19. Across the study: Samples of COVID-19 (acute and convalescent) were obtained from the United States, Italy and Spain. Sample material is recorded as cDNA or gDNA derived from T cells, B-cell-depleted T cells, or PBMCs.

Original processing methods: Reference gene primer amplification gave estimated nucleated cell counts. Some clones are missing from TCRdb's copy, which holds only in-frame ones; the method was immunoSEQ multiplex PCR. The V and J calls and the clone size are those of that table, but D and trimming were determined from the DNA. Seen here are under 250,000 clones, around four fifths observed once, and the top ten hold approximately 8.1%. The CDR3 extends over 13 amino acids. With 3 bases removed from V and 7 bases from J, the gap between germline ends came to 12 bases. Germline CDR1 and CDR2: MNHEY and SMNVEV (reference sequence).

Input material: peripheral blood. The clonotype was recovered from a woman aged 45-65 years with active or convalescent COVID-19. This sequence joins TRBV27 and TRBJ1-2; TRBD1 is a possible D gene (6 bases). CDR3 residues: CASSFTVGGGYTF. The DNA for the CDR3 is TGTGCCAGCAGTTTTACGGTAGGGGGTGGCTACACCTTC.